Below are 13 T cell receptor beta chains sequenced from a single sample in a study of CD8+ T cells in alopecia areata. The authors extracted RNA and reverse transcribed it into cDNA as the sequencing template. Sequenced by immunoSEQ multiplex PCR; TCRdb stores in-frame clones only, minus some. Among about 150,000 clones, approximately 45% were seen once, and the ten largest hold approximately 6.6%. The material sequenced was CD4+ T cells sorted from blood. Source of these receptors: a human donor with alopecia areata.

The rearrangement uses TRBV7-2 and TRBJ2-7; D gene unclear. The length of the CDR3 is 12 residues. V lost 5 bases and J lost 2, with 7 bases in between. Germline V CDR1 and CDR2: SGHTA, FQGNSA. CDR3 sequence: CASSKGPYEQYF. The CDR3 DNA reads as TGTGCCAGCAGCAAAGGGCCCTACGAGCAGTACTTC.

CDR3 nucleotide sequence: TGTGCCACCAGCATTTCTCCAGGGGCTCAAGAGACCCAGTACTTC. The encoded protein is CATSISPGAQETQYF. The chain carries TRBV15 and TRBJ2-5; D may be TRBD1 (6 bases). Trimming pared 4 bases from V and 2 bases from J, leaving 14 bases between. Germline CDR1 reads LNHNV; CDR2 reads YYDKDF (reference sequence). The CDR3 totals 15 residues.

CDR3 sequence: CASSMGRDEQFF. In DNA, the CDR3 is TGTGCCAGTAGTATGGGGCGTGATGAGCAGTTCTTC. The V gene is TRBV19, the J gene TRBJ2-1; TRBD1 is a possible D gene (5 bases). Germline V gene lookup returns CDR1 LNHDA and CDR2 SQIVND (reference sequence). The ends were cut back, 3 bases at V and 8 bases at J, with 8 bases in the middle. The CDR3 extends over 12 amino acids.

The chain links TRBV11-2 to TRBJ2-1; no reliable D call. Trimming left V 1 base short and J 8 bases short, with 9 bases between. Germline CDR1 and CDR2: SGHAT and FQNNGV. The CDR3 consists of 13 residues. In DNA form, the CDR3 reads TGTGCCAGCAGCTTAGGGCCCAAGGATGAGCAGTTCTTC. This encodes CASSLGPKDEQFF. The entire variable domain, with the rest obtained from reference TRBV11-2 and TRBJ2-1, is as follows: EAGVAQSPRYKIIEKRQSVAFWCNPISGHATLYWYQQILGQGPKLLIQFQNNGVVDDSQLPKDRFSAERLKGVDSTLKIQPAKLEDSAVYLCASSLGPKDEQFFGPGTRLTVL.

This rearrangement joins TRBV28 to TRBJ1-5; D call uncertain. V dropped 4 bases and J dropped 9 bases, with 7 bases sitting between them. CDR1 and CDR2 from the germline V gene are MDHEN and SYDVKM. The CDR3 spans 11 residues. The CDR3 is CASSSRGPQHF. The CDR3 nucleotides are TGTGCCAGCAGTTCCCGGGGGCCCCAGCATTTT.

V and J are TRBV29-1 and TRBJ2-5; no firm D call. Germline V gene lookup returns CDR1 SQVTM and CDR2 ANQGSEA. V lost 4 bases to trimming and J lost 0 bases, with 9 bases between them. The CDR3 covers 13 residues. CDR3 in amino acids: CSVVGQNQETQYF. DNA of the CDR3: TGCAGCGTTGTCGGTCAGAACCAAGAGACCCAGTACTTC.

CDR3 DNA sequence: TGTGCCAGCTCAATTGACAGGGGGCCGGGCTATGGCTACACCTTC. It encodes CASSIDRGPGYGYTF. The J gene is TRBJ1-2, the V gene TRBV27; the match to TRBD1 covers 10 bases. J gave up 4 bases and V 8 bases, and 10 bases lay outside the gene matches. Looked up from germline, CDR1 is MNHEY and CDR2 is SMNVEV (reference sequence). CDR3 length: 15 residues.

This clone turned up a few times. This chain links TRBV4-2 with TRBJ2-5; 10 nucleotides match TRBD2. The junction had 18 bases not matched to a gene; V was cut back by 4 bases and J by 4 bases. Germline V lookup: CDR1 LGHNA, CDR2 YNFKEQ. This CDR3 has 19 amino acids. CDR3 coding DNA: TGTGCCAGCAGCCGCACCGGTGTCTCTAGCGGGAGTTTTGGAGAGACCCAGTACTTC. Protein: CASSRTGVSSGSFGETQYF.

The rearrangement joins TRBV30 to TRBJ1-2; D perhaps matches TRBD1 (6 bases). The CDR3 spans 13 residues. Trimming stripped 4 bases from V and 7 bases from J, with 16 bases between. From germline, CDR1 is GTSNPN and CDR2 SVGIG (reference sequence). This chain's CDR3 is CAWTPYGGIGYTF. As DNA, the CDR3 is TGTGCCTGGACCCCTTACGGGGGCATTGGCTACACCTTC.

The chain recombines TRBV6-5 with TRBJ2-5, with D hard to call. V lost 0 bases to trimming and J lost 5 bases, with 13 bases between them. The CDR3 has 15 residues. The germline CDR1 and CDR2 sequences are MNHEY and SVGAGI. CDR3 residues: CASSYSNTGDETQYF. The CDR3 region has the DNA TGTGCCAGCAGTTACTCTAACACGGGCGACGAGACCCAGTACTTC.

This clone is categorized as medium-sized. This rearrangement joins TRBV28 to TRBJ2-4, with 8 bases aligning to TRBD1. The ends lost 7 bases at V and 5 bases at J; junction bases unmatched: 10. The length of the CDR3 is 15 residues. Germline V gene sequence: CDR1 MDHEN, CDR2 SYDVKM. The CDR3 DNA sequence: TGTGCCAGCAACTCTCCCGGGACAGGCCAAAACATTCAGTACTTC. Translation gives CASNSPGTGQNIQYF. The full variable domain, with the rest looked up from reference TRBV28 and TRBJ2-4, is DVKVTQSSRYLVKRTGEKVFLECVQDMDHENMFWYRQDPGLGLRLIYFSYDVKMKEKGDIPEGYSVSREKKERFSLILESASTNQTSMYLCASNSPGTGQNIQYFGAGTRLSVL.

The rearrangement uses TRBV6-5 and TRBJ1-1, with 7 positions matching TRBD1. The junction had 14 bases not matched to a gene; V was cut back by 2 bases and J by 11 bases. Germline-derived CDR1 and CDR2 are MNHEY and SVGAGI. The CDR3 consists of 15 residues. The CDR3 region is CASSYNWDSEIGAFF. In nucleotides, the CDR3 is TGTGCCAGCAGTTACAATTGGGACAGCGAGATAGGGGCTTTCTTT.

This clone showed up just a few times. The chain combines TRBV5-1 with TRBJ2-1; no clear D gene. The CDR3 covers 13 residues. With 0 bases removed from V and 15 bases from J, the gap between germline ends came to 16 bases. From germline, CDR1 is SGHRS and CDR2 YFSETQ. The DNA for the CDR3 is TGCGCCAGCAGCTTGGAGGGCCGCGACCCGAGGTTCTTC. This translates into CASSLEGRDPRFF.